This is a list of T cell receptor beta chains from one sample in a study of post-analysis software for immune sequencing data. TCRdb processed the PCR reads anew with MiXCR; each CDR3 protein has one entry. The sample shows 250,000 to 300,000 distinct CDR3 sequences, 36% of them seen only once. Material for sequencing was blood. The receptors stem from a girl aged 10-17 years with multiple sclerosis. CDR3s include the opening cysteine and the closing phenylalanine or tryptophan. The D gene is left open where the match is weak. Not every row has a clone size; where given, it reads once, few, many or a size class.

J: TRBJ2-1
size: few
V: TRBV20-1
D: NA
DNA: TGCAGTGTTGGAGCGCGTCCACTCTCCTACAATGAGCAGTTCTTC
CDR3: CSVGARPLSYNEQFF

J: TRBJ2-1
size: many
V: TRBV4-1
D: TRBD2
DNA: TGCGCCAGCAGCCAAGGTCGGGGGGGCCGCTACAATGAGCAGTTCTTC
CDR3: CASSQGRGGRYNEQFF

J: TRBJ1-6
size: NA
V: TRBV5-6
D: NA
DNA: TGTGCCAGCAGCCCGGGACCCTATAATTCACCCCTCCACTTT
CDR3: CASSPGPYNSPLHF

J: TRBJ2-7
size: many
V: TRBV12-3/TRBV12-4
D: TRBD2
DNA: TGTGCCAGCAGTTTCGGGACTAGTAACGAGCAGTACTTC
CDR3: CASSFGTSNEQYF

J: TRBJ1-1
size: NA
V: TRBV9
D: NA
DNA: TGTGCCAGCAGCGTCGAGGCTCTAGGGACTGAAGCTTTCTTT
CDR3: CASSVEALGTEAFF

J: TRBJ2-5
size: NA
V: TRBV11-2
D: TRBD2
DNA: TGTGCCAGCAGCCCTAGACCCGGACTAGGGATGGAGACCCAGTACTTC
CDR3: CASSPRPGLGMETQYF

J: TRBJ2-5
size: many
V: TRBV2
D: NA
DNA: TGTGCCAGCGGTTACACGTACCAAGAGACCCAGTACTTC
CDR3: CASGYTYQETQYF

J: TRBJ2-1
size: few
V: TRBV18
D: NA
DNA: TGTGCCAGCTCACTAACAGGGGAGGATGAGCAGTTCTTC
CDR3: CASSLTGEDEQFF

J: TRBJ1-2
size: many
V: TRBV10-3
D: TRBD1
DNA: TGTGCCATCAGCCTACAGGGGGCCCATGGCTACACCTTC
CDR3: CAISLQGAHGYTF

J: TRBJ2-1
size: many
V: TRBV12-3/TRBV12-4
D: TRBD2
DNA: TGTGCCAGCAGACCCCCCCGGGGGGGCCGCGACAATGAGCAGTTCTTC
CDR3: CASRPPRGGRDNEQFF

J: TRBJ2-1
size: NA
V: TRBV7-2
D: TRBD1
DNA: TGTGCCAGCAGCTTGAGAGGGACAGGGGGACCAATAAGGAATGAGCAGTTCTTC
CDR3: CASSLRGTGGPIRNEQFF

J: TRBJ1-1
size: NA
V: TRBV5-1
D: NA
DNA: TGCGCCAGCAGCTTGGGTTGGAGCGGTAGAAACACTGAAGCTTTCTTT
CDR3: CASSLGWSGRNTEAFF

J: TRBJ2-7
size: NA
V: TRBV5-6
D: NA
DNA: TGTGCCAGCAGCACAGGAGTCAGCACCTACGAGCAGTACTTC
CDR3: CASSTGVSTYEQYF

J: TRBJ2-7
size: few
V: TRBV29-1
D: NA
DNA: TGCAGCGTTGAAGAGGCAAGCTACGAGCAGTACTTC
CDR3: CSVEEASYEQYF

J: TRBJ2-3
size: many
V: TRBV9
D: TRBD2
DNA: TGTGCCAGCAGCGTAGAGGCGGGAGTTGCAGATACGCAGTATTTT
CDR3: CASSVEAGVADTQYF

J: TRBJ1-1
size: many
V: TRBV29-1
D: NA
DNA: TGCAGCGGAACAGGGAGGGCCGACACTGAAGCTTTCTTT
CDR3: CSGTGRADTEAFF

J: TRBJ2-6
size: NA
V: TRBV5-1
D: NA
DNA: TGCGCCAGCAGCTTGAGTGGCAGCTCTGGGGCCAACGTCCTGACTTTC
CDR3: CASSLSGSSGANVLTF

J: TRBJ2-1
size: NA
V: TRBV11-2
D: NA
DNA: TGTACCGGCAGCTTAGTAGGCAGATACAATGAGCAGTTCTTC
CDR3: CTGSLVGRYNEQFF

J: TRBJ2-1
size: many
V: TRBV5-1
D: TRBD2
DNA: TGCGCCAGCAGCTCCGGGGGGGGAGGGCCGAGGAATGAGCAGTTCTTC
CDR3: CASSSGGGGPRNEQFF

J: TRBJ2-5
size: NA
V: TRBV7-3
D: TRBD2
DNA: TGTGCCAGCAGCTTAACTAGCGGGAGGGCCGGTGAGACCCAGTACTTC
CDR3: CASSLTSGRAGETQYF

J: TRBJ1-3
size: few
V: TRBV29-1
D: NA
DNA: TGCAGCGTTTCGTATAGCTCTGGAAACACCATATATTTT
CDR3: CSVSYSSGNTIYF

J: TRBJ1-2
size: few
V: TRBV7-8
D: TRBD1
DNA: TGTGCCAGCAGCTTGGCCGGGACAGGGGACTACACCTTC
CDR3: CASSLAGTGDYTF

J: TRBJ2-5
size: many
V: TRBV29-1
D: NA
DNA: TGCAGCGCCCAGGGGGGGGCGAGTGGAGAGACCCAGTACTTC
CDR3: CSAQGGASGETQYF

J: TRBJ1-6
size: NA
V: TRBV5-1
D: NA
DNA: TGCGCCAGCAGTTTCACAGGTGACAGAAGTTTTAATTCACCCCTCCACTTT
CDR3: CASSFTGDRSFNSPLHF